This TCR beta chain was recorded in a study of blood T cell repertoires in COVID-19. For the study at large: The analysed material was cDNA or gDNA that came from T cells, B-cell-depleted T cells, or PBMCs.

Patients in Seattle were enrolled during active infection, then followed longitudinally. Per the germline V gene, CDR1 is MNHEY and CDR2 is SVGEGT. Trimming cost V 2 bases and J 4 bases, with 14 bases left between them. CDR3 length equals 15 residues. Profiling relied on immunoSEQ multiplex PCR, and the TCRdb table lists in-frame clones only, not all of them. Found here are around 230,000 clones, approximately 90% of them singletons; the top ten hold 11%. Material: peripheral blood. This TCR came from a middle-aged man with COVID-19, enrolled during active disease. The rearrangement uses TRBV6-2 or TRBV6-3 and TRBJ1-2; maybe TRBD1 (5 bases). The CDR3: CASSYRQGFRYGYTF. The CDR3 coding sequence is TGTGCCAGCAGTTACCGTCAGGGTTTCCGCTATGGCTACACCTTC.